The 17 T cell receptor beta chains given below trace back to one sample, sequenced in a study of siplizumab effects on memory and regulatory T cells. Libraries were prepared by immunoSEQ multiplex PCR; TCRdb keeps only in-frame clonotypes and omits some of them. This table holds 60,000 to 70,000 clones, 80% to 90% found once. The sample consisted of Tregs sorted from blood. All receptors derive from a human donor in good health.

The J gene is TRBJ2-4, the V gene TRBV7-2; D not certain. CDR3 length equals 18 residues. Per germline, CDR1 SGHTA and CDR2 FQGNSA. Deletions cut 1 base from V and 0 bases from J, with 16 bases between. The DNA for the CDR3 is TGTGCCAGCAGCTTAGTTTCGCCTACTTTCCTAGCCAAAAACATTCAGTACTTC. Protein: CASSLVSPTFLAKNIQYF.

This chain joins TRBV30 and TRBJ1-2; D may be TRBD1 (6 bases). Germline V lookup: CDR1 GTSNPN, CDR2 SVGIG (reference sequence). Trimming left V 4 bases short and J 4 bases short, with 16 bases between. The CDR3 has 14 residues. The CDR3 DNA sequence: TGTGCCTGGAAAGGGGGGGCGCGGAGCTATGGCTACACCTTC. Encoded protein: CAWKGGARSYGYTF.

CDR3 DNA sequence: TGCAGCGTTGAACGGATGAACACTGAAGCTTTCTTT. Residues: CSVERMNTEAFF. The chain recombines TRBV29-1 with TRBJ1-1; D uncertain. The V end lost 2 bases, the J end lost 0 bases, and 4 bases lay between the germline ends. This CDR3 is 12 amino acids long. The germline CDR1 and CDR2 sequences are SQVTM and ANQGSEA.

This chain links TRBV11-2 with TRBJ2-5; 7 bases agree with TRBD2. Germline V gene data show CDR1 as SGHAT and CDR2 as FQNNGV. Trimming took 1 base from V and 2 from J; bases not matched to a gene: 7. CDR3 size: 16 residues. The CDR3 region has the DNA TGTGCCAGCAGCTTAGGGGCTCTAGCGGTACAAGAGACCCAGTACTTC. Amino acids: CASSLGALAVQETQYF.

This clone has only one observation. The V gene is TRBV11-1, the J gene TRBJ2-1; 7 nucleotides match TRBD1. V trimming: 5 bases; J trimming: 2 bases; junction bases outside the gene matches: 6. The CDR3 is 15 amino acids. The germline gives CDR1 SGHAT, CDR2 FQDESV (reference sequence). The CDR3 coding sequence is TGTGCCAGCAGCCGTACCGGGACAGCCTACAATGAGCAGTTCTTC. Translated, it gives CASSRTGTAYNEQFF.

The CDR3: CAISLDGTSNQPQHF. The CDR3 DNA follows: TGTGCCATCAGCTTGGACGGAACAAGCAATCAGCCCCAGCATTTT. The chain recombines TRBV10-3 with TRBJ1-5; D uncertain. This CDR3 contains 15 residues. Deletions cut 6 bases from V and 1 base from J, with 13 bases between. Germline lookup yields CDR1 ENHRY and CDR2 SYGVKD.

The V gene is TRBV6-1, the J gene TRBJ1-2, with 8 bases aligning to TRBD1. CDR1 is MNHNS and CDR2 is SASEGT in the germline V gene. The junction had 3 bases not matched to a gene; V was cut back by 7 bases and J by 5 bases. The CDR3 sequence is 12 residues long. The CDR3 sequence: CASNGQGYGYTF. CDR3 DNA: TGTGCCAGCAACGGACAGGGTTATGGCTACACCTTC.

CDR3 sequence (DNA): TGTGCCAGCAGCTGGACATTTTCAAACACTGAAGCTTTCTTT. Protein product: CASSWTFSNTEAFF. The chain is built from TRBV7-9 and TRBJ1-1; maybe TRBD1 (5 bases). The germline CDR1 and CDR2 sequences are SEHNR and FQNEAQ (reference sequence). The V end lost 4 bases, the J end lost 2 bases, and 11 bases lay between the germline ends. CDR3 length: 14 amino acids.

The chain is built from TRBV27 and TRBJ2-5; the match to TRBD2 covers 12 bases. Germline CDR1 and CDR2: MNHEY and SMNVEV (reference sequence). This CDR3 is 15 amino acids long. Losses at the gene ends were 6 bases for V and 1 base for J; bases not matched to a gene: 3. CDR3 protein: CASRRTSGVQETQYF. CDR3 coding DNA: TGTGCCAGCAGAAGGACTAGCGGGGTCCAAGAGACCCAGTACTTC.

This clone has only one observation. V gene TRBV2 combines with J gene TRBJ2-5, with D possibly being TRBD1 (7 bases). CDR3 size: 16 residues. Trimming pared 0 bases from V and 1 base from J, leaving 12 bases between. Germline values: CDR1 SNHLY, CDR2 FYNNEI. CDR3 bases: TGTGCCAGCAGTGAAGCGCGGGACAGATTCCAAGAGACCCAGTACTTC. Its protein is CASSEARDRFQETQYF.

The V and J genes are TRBV30 and TRBJ2-7, with 10 bases matching TRBD2. Unmatched junction bases numbered 9, after V lost 4 bases and J lost 0 bases. This CDR3 comprises 16 residues. Per the germline V gene, CDR1 is GTSNPN and CDR2 is SVGIG (reference sequence). In nucleotides, the CDR3 is TGTGCCTGGACCGGGACTAGCGTCGGGGGCTCCTACGAGCAGTACTTC. Amino acid sequence: CAWTGTSVGGSYEQYF.

The genes are TRBV7-9 and TRBJ1-1, with D maybe TRBD1 (6 bases). Germline CDR1 and CDR2: SEHNR and FQNEAQ (reference sequence). CDR3 length: 15 amino acids. Trimming shortened V by 5 bases and J by 3 bases, and 16 bases separated the two germline ends. The CDR3 DNA sequence: TGTGCCAGCAGCCCCACTATCGGGGGCTACACTGAAGCTTTCTTT. It translates to CASSPTIGGYTEAFF.

V and J are TRBV27 and TRBJ2-3, with D uncertain. Germline CDR1 is MNHEY and CDR2 is SMNVEV (reference sequence). The CDR3 is 13 residues long. Trimming shortened V by 6 bases and J by 4 bases, and 11 bases separated the two germline ends. This CDR3 reads CASSTGRPDTQYF. For the CDR3, the DNA is TGTGCCAGCAGCACGGGTAGGCCAGATACGCAGTATTTT.

This clone was detected a few times. V usage is TRBV30 and J usage is TRBJ2-3, with no clear D. This CDR3 region has 14 residues. Trimming took 0 bases from V and 6 from J, leaving 13 bases between them. Germline CDR1 reads GTSNPN; CDR2 reads SVGIG (reference sequence). The CDR3 DNA reads TGTGCCTGGAGTGTACCTACCTTAAGGGATACGCAGTATTTT. It specifies CAWSVPTLRDTQYF.

This clone was seen only once. This chain connects TRBV6-6 to TRBJ2-7; D is ambiguous. This CDR3 comprises 13 residues. Trimming left V 3 bases short and J 3 bases short, with 9 bases between. The germline gives CDR1 MNHNY, CDR2 SVGAGI (reference sequence). The CDR3 sequence is CASSYWQSYEQYF. In DNA, the CDR3 is TGTGCCAGCAGTTATTGGCAGAGCTACGAGCAGTACTTC.

This clone is a singleton in its sample. The chain couples TRBV5-1 to TRBJ2-5; TRBD1 matches 7 bases. The ends lost 3 bases at V and 4 bases at J; junction bases unmatched: 15. The length of the CDR3 is 17 residues. CDR1 SGHRS and CDR2 YFSETQ come from the germline V gene. The CDR3 here is CASSYSRAGGARETQYF. Here the CDR3 DNA reads TGCGCCAGCAGCTACAGTCGGGCAGGGGGAGCCCGAGAGACCCAGTACTTC.

The gene calls are TRBV5-1 and TRBJ2-3; D not certain. The V gene's germline CDR1 is SGHRS and CDR2 YFSETQ. The CDR3 length is 13 residues. The ends were cut back, 1 base at V and 1 base at J, with 4 bases in the middle. The CDR3 is CASSLYGTDTQYF. The CDR3 DNA sequence: TGCGCCAGCAGCTTGTATGGCACAGATACGCAGTATTTT.